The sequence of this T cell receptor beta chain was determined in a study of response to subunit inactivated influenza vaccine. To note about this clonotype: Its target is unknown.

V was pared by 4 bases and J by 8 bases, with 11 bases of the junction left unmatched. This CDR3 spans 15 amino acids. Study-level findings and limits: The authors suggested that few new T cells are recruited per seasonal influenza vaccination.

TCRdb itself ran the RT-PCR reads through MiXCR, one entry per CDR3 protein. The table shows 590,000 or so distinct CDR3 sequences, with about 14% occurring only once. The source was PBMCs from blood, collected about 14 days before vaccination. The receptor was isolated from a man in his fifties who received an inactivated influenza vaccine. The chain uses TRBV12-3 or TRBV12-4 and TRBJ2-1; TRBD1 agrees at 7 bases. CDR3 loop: CASSSTGAVSDEQFF. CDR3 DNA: TGTGCCAGCAGTTCAACAGGGGCGGTGTCGGATGAGCAGTTCTTC.